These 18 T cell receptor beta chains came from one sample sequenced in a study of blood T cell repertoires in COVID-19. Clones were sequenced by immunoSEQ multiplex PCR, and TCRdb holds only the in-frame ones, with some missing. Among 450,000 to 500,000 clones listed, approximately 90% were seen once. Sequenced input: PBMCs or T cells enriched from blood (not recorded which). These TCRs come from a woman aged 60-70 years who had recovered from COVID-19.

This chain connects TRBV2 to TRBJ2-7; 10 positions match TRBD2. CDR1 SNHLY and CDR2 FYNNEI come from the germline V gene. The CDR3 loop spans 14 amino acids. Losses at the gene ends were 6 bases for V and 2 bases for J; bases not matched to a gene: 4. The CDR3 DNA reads TGTGCCAGCAGGGTACTAGCGGGGACCTACGAGCAGTACTTC. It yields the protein CASRVLAGTYEQYF. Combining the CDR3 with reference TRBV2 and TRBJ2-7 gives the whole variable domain EPEVTQTPSHQVTQMGQEVILRCVPISNHLYFYWYRQILGQKVEFLVSFYNNEISEKSEIFDDQFSVERPDGSNFTLKIRSTKLEDSAMYFCASRVLAGTYEQYFGPGTRLTVT.

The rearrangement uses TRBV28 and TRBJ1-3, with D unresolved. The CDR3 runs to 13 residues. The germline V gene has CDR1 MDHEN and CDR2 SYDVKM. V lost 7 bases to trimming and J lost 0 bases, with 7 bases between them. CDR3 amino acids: CASMVLSGNTIYF. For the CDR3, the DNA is TGTGCCAGCATGGTACTCTCTGGAAACACCATATATTTT.

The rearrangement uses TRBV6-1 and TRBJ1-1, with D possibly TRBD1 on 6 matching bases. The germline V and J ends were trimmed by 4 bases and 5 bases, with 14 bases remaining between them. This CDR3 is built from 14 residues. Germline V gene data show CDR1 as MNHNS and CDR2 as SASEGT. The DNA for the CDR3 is TGTGCCAGCAGTGCAGCACAGGGATGGACTGAAGCTTTCTTT. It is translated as CASSAAQGWTEAFF.

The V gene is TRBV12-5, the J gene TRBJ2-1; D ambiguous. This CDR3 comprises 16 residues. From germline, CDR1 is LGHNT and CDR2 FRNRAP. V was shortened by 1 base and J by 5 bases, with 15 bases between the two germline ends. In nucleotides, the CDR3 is TGTGCTAGTGGTTTGGGACTCCCCATGCTCCACAATGAGCAGTTCTTC. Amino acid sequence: CASGLGLPMLHNEQFF.

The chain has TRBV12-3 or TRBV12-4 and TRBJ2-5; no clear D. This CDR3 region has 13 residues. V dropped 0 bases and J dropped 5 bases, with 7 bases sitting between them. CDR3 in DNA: TGTGCCAGCAGTTTAGCGCAGTGGGAGACCCAGTACTTC. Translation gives CASSLAQWETQYF.

In DNA, the CDR3 is TGTGCCAGCTTCCGGGACAGGGCCGACACTGAAGCTTTCTTT. Translating gives CASFRDRADTEAFF. V and J are TRBV18 and TRBJ1-1; 9 nucleotides match TRBD1. With 7 bases clipped from V and 3 bases from J, the junction kept 6 bases outside the gene matches. From germline, CDR1 is KGHSH and CDR2 LQKENI. The CDR3 is 14 residues long.

CDR3 loop: CASSRTYNSPLHF. CDR3 DNA sequence: TGTGCCAGCAGCCGGACATACAATTCACCCCTCCACTTT. The chain has TRBV25-1 and TRBJ1-6, with a tentative D call TRBD1 (5 bases). Germline CDR1 reads MGHDK; CDR2 reads SYGVNS. Deletions cut 6 bases from V and 7 bases from J, with 10 bases between. There are 13 residues in the CDR3.

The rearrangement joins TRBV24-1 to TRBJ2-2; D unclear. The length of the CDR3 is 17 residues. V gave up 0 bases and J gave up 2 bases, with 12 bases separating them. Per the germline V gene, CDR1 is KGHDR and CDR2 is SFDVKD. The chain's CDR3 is CATSDLRWQVNTGELFF. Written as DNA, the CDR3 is TGTGCCACCAGTGATTTGCGATGGCAGGTAAACACCGGGGAGCTGTTTTTT.

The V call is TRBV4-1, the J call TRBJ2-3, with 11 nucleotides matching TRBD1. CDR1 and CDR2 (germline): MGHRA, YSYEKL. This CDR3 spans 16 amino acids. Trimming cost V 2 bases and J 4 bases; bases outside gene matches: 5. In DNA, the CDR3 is TGCGCCAGCAGCCAAAGGACAGGGGGCGATTCAGATACGCAGTATTTT. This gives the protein CASSQRTGGDSDTQYF.

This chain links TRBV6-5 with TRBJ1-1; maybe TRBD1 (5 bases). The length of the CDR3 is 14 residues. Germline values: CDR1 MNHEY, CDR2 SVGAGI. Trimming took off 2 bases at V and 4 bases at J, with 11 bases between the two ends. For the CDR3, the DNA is TGTGCCAGCAGTTACAAGCAGGGTACCACTGAAGCTTTCTTT. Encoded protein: CASSYKQGTTEAFF.

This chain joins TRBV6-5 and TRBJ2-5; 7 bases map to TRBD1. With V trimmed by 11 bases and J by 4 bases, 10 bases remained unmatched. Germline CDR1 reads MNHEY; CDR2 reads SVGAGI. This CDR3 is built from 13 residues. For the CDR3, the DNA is TGTGCCGTCCGGAAGGGGGCCGGAGAGACCCAGTACTTC. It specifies CAVRKGAGETQYF.

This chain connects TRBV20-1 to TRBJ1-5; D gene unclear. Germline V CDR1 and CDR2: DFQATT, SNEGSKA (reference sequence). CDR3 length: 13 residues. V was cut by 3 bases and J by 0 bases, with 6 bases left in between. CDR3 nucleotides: TGCAGTGCTAGTTCAGATAGCAATCAGCCCCAGCATTTT. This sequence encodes CSASSDSNQPQHF.

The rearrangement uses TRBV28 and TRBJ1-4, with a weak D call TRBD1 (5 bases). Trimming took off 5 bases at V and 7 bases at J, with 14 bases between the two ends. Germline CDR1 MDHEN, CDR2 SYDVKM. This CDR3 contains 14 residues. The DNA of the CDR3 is TGTGCCAGCAGTGGTGAGGGGCGGGGTGAAAAACTGTTTTTT. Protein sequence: CASSGEGRGEKLFF.

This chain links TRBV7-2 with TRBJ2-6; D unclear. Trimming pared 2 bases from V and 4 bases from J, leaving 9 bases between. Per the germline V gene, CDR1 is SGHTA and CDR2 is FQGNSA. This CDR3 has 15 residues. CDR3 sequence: CASSLLGQGANVLTF. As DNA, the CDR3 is TGTGCCAGCAGCTTACTAGGCCAAGGGGCCAACGTCCTGACTTTC.

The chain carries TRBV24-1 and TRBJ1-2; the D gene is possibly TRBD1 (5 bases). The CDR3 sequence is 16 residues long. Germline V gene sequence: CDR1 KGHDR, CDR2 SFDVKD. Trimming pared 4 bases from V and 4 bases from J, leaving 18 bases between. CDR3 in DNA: TGTGCCACCAGTGAAAACGTCCCAGGGCGAGGCTATGGCTACACCTTC. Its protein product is CATSENVPGRGYGYTF.

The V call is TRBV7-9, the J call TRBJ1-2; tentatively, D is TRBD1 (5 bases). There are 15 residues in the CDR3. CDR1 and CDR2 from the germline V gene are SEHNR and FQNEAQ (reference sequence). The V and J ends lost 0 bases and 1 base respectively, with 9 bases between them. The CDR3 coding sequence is TGTGCCAGCAGCTTAGCCAAGACAGATAACTATGGCTACACCTTC. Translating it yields CASSLAKTDNYGYTF.

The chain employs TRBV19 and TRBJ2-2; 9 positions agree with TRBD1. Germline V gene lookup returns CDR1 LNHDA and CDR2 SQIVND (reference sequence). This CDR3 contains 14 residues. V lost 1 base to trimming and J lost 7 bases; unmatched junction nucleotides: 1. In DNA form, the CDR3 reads TGTGCCAGTAGTATAGGGACAGGGGTCGGGGAGCTGTTTTTT. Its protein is CASSIGTGVGELFF.

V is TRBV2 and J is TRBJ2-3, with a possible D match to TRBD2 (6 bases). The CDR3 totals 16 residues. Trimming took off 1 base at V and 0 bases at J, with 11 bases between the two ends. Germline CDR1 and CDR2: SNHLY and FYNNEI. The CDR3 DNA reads TGTGCCAGCAGTGAAGGGGCGGGGAGGAGCACAGATACGCAGTATTTT. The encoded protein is CASSEGAGRSTDTQYF.